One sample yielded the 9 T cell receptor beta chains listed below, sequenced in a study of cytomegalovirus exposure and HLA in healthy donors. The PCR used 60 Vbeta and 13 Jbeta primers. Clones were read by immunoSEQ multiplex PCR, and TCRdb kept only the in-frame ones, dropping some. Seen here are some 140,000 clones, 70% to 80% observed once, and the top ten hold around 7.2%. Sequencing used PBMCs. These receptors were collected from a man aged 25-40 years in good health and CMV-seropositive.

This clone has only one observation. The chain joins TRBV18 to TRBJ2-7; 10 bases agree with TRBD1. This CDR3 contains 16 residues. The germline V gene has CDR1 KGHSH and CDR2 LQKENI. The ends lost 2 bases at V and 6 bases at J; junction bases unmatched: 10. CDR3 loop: CASSPKPGQGIVEQYF. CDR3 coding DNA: TGTGCCAGCTCACCAAAACCGGGACAGGGGATCGTCGAGCAGTACTTC.

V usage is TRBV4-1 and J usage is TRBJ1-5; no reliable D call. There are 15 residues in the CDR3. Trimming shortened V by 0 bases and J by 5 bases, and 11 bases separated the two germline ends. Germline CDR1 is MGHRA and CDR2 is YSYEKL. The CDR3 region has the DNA TGCGCCAGCAGCCAAGATGCGAGGTCAGATCAGCCCCAGCATTTT. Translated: CASSQDARSDQPQHF.

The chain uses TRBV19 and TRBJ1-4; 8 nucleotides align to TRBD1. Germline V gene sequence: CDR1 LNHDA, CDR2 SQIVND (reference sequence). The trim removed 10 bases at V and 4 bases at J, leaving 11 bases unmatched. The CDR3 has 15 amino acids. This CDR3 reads CATSRGQLGNEKLFF. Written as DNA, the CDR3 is TGTGCCACTTCCAGGGGGCAGCTAGGTAATGAAAAACTGTTTTTT.

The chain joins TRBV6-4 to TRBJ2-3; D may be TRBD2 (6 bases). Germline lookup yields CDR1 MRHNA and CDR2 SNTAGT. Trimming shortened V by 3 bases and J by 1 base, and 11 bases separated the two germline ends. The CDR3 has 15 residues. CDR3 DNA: TGTGCCAGCAGTGATTCGGGACTTCGCACAGATACGCAGTATTTT. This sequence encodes CASSDSGLRTDTQYF.

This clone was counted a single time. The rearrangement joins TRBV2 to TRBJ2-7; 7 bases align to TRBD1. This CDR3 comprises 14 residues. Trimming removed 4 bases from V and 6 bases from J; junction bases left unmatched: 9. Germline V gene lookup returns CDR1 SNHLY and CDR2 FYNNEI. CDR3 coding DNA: TGTGCCAGCAGTGTGGGACAGCGTTCAGGCGAGCAGTACTTC. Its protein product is CASSVGQRSGEQYF.

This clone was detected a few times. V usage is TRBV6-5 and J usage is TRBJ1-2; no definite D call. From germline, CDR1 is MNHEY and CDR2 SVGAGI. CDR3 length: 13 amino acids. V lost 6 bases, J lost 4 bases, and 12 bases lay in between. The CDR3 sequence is CASSLSVSYGYTF. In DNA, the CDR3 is TGTGCCAGCAGCCTCTCCGTGAGCTATGGCTACACCTTC.

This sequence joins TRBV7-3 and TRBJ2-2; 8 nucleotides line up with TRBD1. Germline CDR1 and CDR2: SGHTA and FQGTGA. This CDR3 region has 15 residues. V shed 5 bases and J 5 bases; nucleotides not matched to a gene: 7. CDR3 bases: TGTGCCAGCAGCCCGAGCCGGGACAGGACCGGGGAGCTGTTTTTT. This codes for CASSPSRDRTGELFF.

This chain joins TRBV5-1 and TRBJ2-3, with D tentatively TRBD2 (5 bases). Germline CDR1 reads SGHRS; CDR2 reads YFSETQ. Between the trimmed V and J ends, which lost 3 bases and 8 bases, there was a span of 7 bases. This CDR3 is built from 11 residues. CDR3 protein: CASSSGGTQYF. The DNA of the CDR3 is TGCGCCAGCAGCTCAGGAGGTACGCAGTATTTT.

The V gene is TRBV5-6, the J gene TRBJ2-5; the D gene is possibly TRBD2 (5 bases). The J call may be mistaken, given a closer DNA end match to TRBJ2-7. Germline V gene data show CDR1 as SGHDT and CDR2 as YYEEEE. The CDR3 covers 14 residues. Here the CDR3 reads CASSYVRGTYEQYF. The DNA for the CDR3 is TGTGCCAGCAGCTACGTTCGGGGTACCTACGAGCAGTACTTC.